This T cell receptor beta chain was captured in a study of blood T cells in healthy people across ages. Study results and caveats: Higher diversity and more naive CD4+ cells were features of long-lived donors, compared to aged donors. Researchers report that TCR beta diversity correlated strongly with naive T cell percentage. Per-million-T-cell TCR beta diversity fell roughly linearly with age.

This clonotype appeared many times. Its cognate antigen is unknown. A much larger clone lies a single base off, so this may be a read error. Trimming cost V 0 bases and J 7 bases, with 16 bases left between them. Germline loops: CDR1 SQVTM, CDR2 ANQGSEA. This CDR3 comprises 15 residues. Primed by a sample-barcoded 5' primer and a J-beta primer mix, a second PCR proceeded for 7 to 11 cycles. One entry per CDR3 protein results from TCRdb running MiXCR on the 5' RACE reads. The sample consists of over a million distinct CDR3 sequences, roughly 60% of them appearing once. The TCR was taken from a man younger than 35 in good health. Sequenced material: blood. The chain links TRBV29-1 to TRBJ2-1, with a possible D match to TRBD1 (5 bases). In nucleotides, the CDR3 is TGCAGCGTTGAAGAAGGGGATCTGTCTCCTAATGAGCAGTTCTTC. Its translation is CSVEEGDLSPNEQFF.